Shown below are 5 T cell receptor beta chains from a single sample sequenced in a study of OX40 agonist ivuxolimab in advanced cancers. This table comes from immunoSEQ multiplex PCR, and its TCRdb copy is limited to in-frame clones, with some not included. Of some 80,000 clones listed, over 85% are singletons. Sequencing was performed on CD4+ or CD8+ T cells sorted from blood, taken in a trial of the OX40 agonist ivuxolimab. The receptors were sampled from an adult with an advanced solid tumor such as melanoma, head and neck, liver or kidney cancer.

The chain combines TRBV19 with TRBJ1-2; D is undetermined. Per the germline V gene, CDR1 is LNHDA and CDR2 is SQIVND (reference sequence). This CDR3 is built from 13 residues. V was pared by 7 bases and J by 5 bases, with 14 bases between. CDR3 sequence reads: CASTPGNSYGYTF. The CDR3 coding sequence is TGTGCCAGTACCCCGGGGAACAGTTATGGCTACACCTTC.

DNA of the CDR3: TGTGCCAGCAGGGGGGACCATCGACAGTTCTTC. Amino acids: CASRGDHRQFF. This chain joins TRBV2 and TRBJ2-1; tentatively, D is TRBD1 or TRBD2 (5 bases each). Germline V gives CDR1 SNHLY, CDR2 FYNNEI. This CDR3 has 11 residues. The V and J ends lost 6 bases and 13 bases respectively, with 13 bases between them.

The CDR3 protein is CASSPPSNEKLFF. Here the CDR3 DNA reads TGTGCCAGCTCACCACCCAGCAATGAAAAACTGTTTTTT. The chain combines TRBV18 with TRBJ1-4; D is unresolved. From germline, CDR1 is KGHSH and CDR2 LQKENI. The CDR3 runs 13 residues. V lost 0 bases and J lost 5, with 4 bases in between.

This clone showed up just once. The chain carries TRBV4-1 and TRBJ1-6; TRBD1 agrees at 8 bases. CDR1 MGHRA and CDR2 YSYEKL come from the germline V gene. This CDR3 is 18 amino acids long. V lost 4 bases to trimming and J lost 0 bases; unmatched junction nucleotides: 8. CDR3 residues: CASSRGTGPNSYNSPLHF. In DNA form, the CDR3 reads TGCGCCAGCAGCCGAGGGACAGGCCCTAACTCCTATAATTCACCCCTCCACTTT.

The rearrangement joins TRBV6-5 to TRBJ2-1; TRBD1 might be the D (6 bases). The CDR3 spans 13 residues. The V gene lost 2 bases and the J gene lost 14 bases, with 16 bases spanning the gap. CDR1 is MNHEY, CDR2 SVGAGI, per germline. CDR3 sequence reads: CASSYRTAGEEFF. The CDR3 DNA reads as TGTGCCAGCAGTTACCGAACCGCAGGGGAAGAGTTCTTC.